The 25 T cell receptor beta chains given below trace back to one sample, sequenced in a study of CD8 T cells in Susac syndrome. Reverse transcription of about 0.45 to 1 ug RNA used random hexamers. TCRdb reanalysed the immunoSEQ multiplex PCR reads using MiXCR and keeps one entry per CDR3 protein. The sample consists of around 170,000 distinct CDR3 sequences, roughly 94% of them appearing once. Sequencing input: CD4+ T cells from PBMCs. The receptor set was obtained from a human donor with Susac syndrome.

J is TRBJ2-7 and V is TRBV27; D gene uncertain. CDR1 MNHEY and CDR2 SMNVEV come from the germline V gene (reference sequence). This CDR3 spans 12 amino acids. V lost 6 bases and J 4 bases, leaving 10 bases between the germline ends. The CDR3 protein is CASREHPYEQYF. The DNA for the CDR3 is TGTGCCAGCAGAGAGCATCCGTACGAGCAGTACTTC.

J is TRBJ1-2 and V is TRBV6-5, with D unclear. The germline V gene encodes CDR1 MNHEY and CDR2 SVGAGI. V lost 2 bases, J lost 1 base, and 8 bases lay in between. CDR3 length: 14 amino acids. The CDR3 region has the DNA TGTGCCAGCAGTTACGGGTGGGGTAACTATGGCTACACCTTC. Its protein product is CASSYGWGNYGYTF.

The V call is TRBV20-1, the J call TRBJ2-3, with D possibly being TRBD1 (5 bases). Germline V lookup: CDR1 DFQATT, CDR2 SNEGSKA (reference sequence). This CDR3 is built from 16 residues. The V gene lost 6 bases and the J gene lost 5 bases, with 24 bases spanning the gap. The CDR3 sequence is CSANGLRRAEGDTQYF. The CDR3, as DNA: TGCAGTGCCAATGGGCTCCGCAGGGCCGAAGGAGATACGCAGTATTTT.

The chain recombines TRBV19 with TRBJ1-3; D is unresolved. Looked up from germline, CDR1 is LNHDA and CDR2 is SQIVND (reference sequence). Trimming cost V 8 bases and J 4 bases, with 9 bases left between them. This CDR3 comprises 12 residues. In DNA form, the CDR3 reads TGTGCCAGTCTCGGGTTGGGAAACACCATATATTTT. The encoded protein is CASLGLGNTIYF. Combining the CDR3 with reference TRBV19 and TRBJ1-3 gives the whole variable domain DGGITQSPKYLFRKEGQNVTLSCEQNLNHDAMYWYRQDPGQGLRLIYYSQIVNDFQKGDIAEGYSVSREKKESFPLTVTSAQKNPTAFYLCASLGLGNTIYFGEGSWLTVV.

The V and J genes are TRBV9 and TRBJ2-2; D unclear. Germline V gene data show CDR1 as SGDLS and CDR2 as YYNGEE. Trimming stripped 0 bases from V and 10 bases from J, with 10 bases between. This CDR3 has 13 amino acids. CDR3 sequence: CASSVEFVSELFF. The CDR3 region has the DNA TGTGCCAGCAGCGTAGAGTTTGTATCGGAGCTGTTTTTT.

The J gene is TRBJ2-3, the V gene TRBV7-3; no clear D. The CDR3 extends over 14 amino acids. Trimming shortened V by 5 bases and J by 2 bases, and 11 bases separated the two germline ends. Per germline, CDR1 SGHTA and CDR2 FQGTGA. The CDR3 protein is CASSPTYDTDTQYF. The DNA for the CDR3 is TGTGCCAGCAGCCCCACATACGACACAGATACGCAGTATTTT.

Notes on this clonotype: Germline and junction disagree at one end, which may indicate a read error. The gene calls are TRBV7-2 and TRBJ2-1; D is possibly TRBD1 or TRBD2 (6 bases each). Germline V gene data show CDR1 as SGHTA and CDR2 as FQGNSA. This CDR3 is built from 13 residues. CDR3 loop: CASSIAAGDEQFF. The CDR3 DNA follows: TGTGCCAGCAGCATAGCGGCAGGGGATGAGCAGTTCTTC.

The V and J genes are TRBV4-2 and TRBJ2-7, with 7 nucleotides matching TRBD1. CDR1 and CDR2 (germline): LGHNA, YNFKEQ. The CDR3 length is 13 residues. The V and J ends lost 3 bases and 6 bases, in that order; junction bases with no gene match: 5. The CDR3 sequence: CASSQETGREQYF. The CDR3 coding sequence is TGTGCCAGCAGCCAGGAGACAGGGCGCGAGCAGTACTTC.

CDR3 DNA: TGTGCCAGCAGCGAACGGACAGGGTGGGGAGAGACCCAGTACTTC. It codes for CASSERTGWGETQYF. The chain joins TRBV7-8 to TRBJ2-5; 8 bases match TRBD1. V lost 5 bases to trimming and J lost 4 bases; unmatched junction nucleotides: 9. CDR3 length: 15 amino acids. Germline V gene data show CDR1 as SGHVS and CDR2 as FQNEAQ. The whole variable domain, remainder taken from reference TRBV7-8 and TRBJ2-5, is GAGVSQSPRYKVAKRGQDVALRCDPISGHVSLFWYQQALGQGPEFLTYFQNEAQLDKSGLPSDRFFAERPEGSVSTLKIQRTQQEDSAVYLCASSERTGWGETQYFGPGTRLLVL.

The chain carries TRBV5-1 and TRBJ2-1; the D gene is possibly TRBD1 (6 bases). Germline assignment: CDR1 SGHRS and CDR2 YFSETQ. V lost 5 bases to trimming and J lost 1 base, with 16 bases between them. This CDR3 comprises 16 residues. The chain's CDR3 is CASSQQGLGSYNEQFF. CDR3 nucleotide sequence: TGCGCCAGCAGTCAACAGGGTTTAGGGTCCTACAATGAGCAGTTCTTC.

The chain couples TRBV3-1 to TRBJ1-1; perhaps TRBD1 as D (5 bases). The V and J ends lost 3 bases and 2 bases respectively, with 13 bases between them. Per the germline V gene, CDR1 is LGHDT and CDR2 is YNNKEL (reference sequence). The CDR3 extends over 15 amino acids. The CDR3 DNA reads TGTGCCAGCAGCCAGCCCCGGCAGGGAAACACTGAAGCTTTCTTT. This encodes CASSQPRQGNTEAFF. Drawing the rest from reference TRBV3-1 and TRBJ1-1, the complete variable domain is DTAVSQTPKYLVTQMGNDKSIKCEQNLGHDTMYWYKQDSKKFLKIMFSYNNKELIINETVPNRFSPKSPDKAHLNLHINSLELGDSAVYFCASSQPRQGNTEAFFGQGTRLTVV.

The CDR3 region is CASSEAQGTEAFF. CDR3 DNA sequence: TGTGCCAGCAGTGAAGCGCAGGGAACTGAAGCTTTCTTT. The chain couples TRBV2 to TRBJ1-1, with D possibly TRBD1 on 5 matching bases. CDR1 and CDR2 (germline): SNHLY, FYNNEI. This CDR3 is 13 amino acids long. V gave up 0 bases and J gave up 5 bases, with 7 bases separating them.

Here the CDR3 DNA reads TGCGCCAGCAGCAAGGCCAGTTTGAGCTATGGCTACACCTTC. This encodes CASSKASLSYGYTF. V and J are TRBV4-3 and TRBJ1-2; D is unclear. The CDR3 consists of 14 residues. Germline lookup yields CDR1 LGHNA and CDR2 YSLEER. The V end lost 5 bases, the J end lost 4 bases, and 14 bases lay between the germline ends.

The chain uses TRBV5-1 and TRBJ2-5; 8 bases fit TRBD1. CDR3 length: 16 amino acids. Germline V gene lookup returns CDR1 SGHRS and CDR2 YFSETQ. The trim removed 4 bases at V and 2 bases at J, leaving 10 bases unmatched. This CDR3 is CASSGRTDRAQETQYF. Written as DNA, the CDR3 is TGCGCCAGCAGCGGACGTACGGACAGGGCACAAGAGACCCAGTACTTC. The full variable domain, completed using reference TRBV5-1 and TRBJ2-5, is KAGVTQTPRYLIKTRGQQVTLSCSPISGHRSVSWYQQTPGQGLQFLFEYFSETQRNKGNFPGRFSGRQFSNSRSEMNVSTLELGDSALYLCASSGRTDRAQETQYFGPGTRLLVL.

This chain joins TRBV10-3 and TRBJ2-1; TRBD1 matches at 9 bases. The trim removed 5 bases at V and 15 bases at J, leaving 17 bases unmatched. The CDR3 extends over 15 amino acids. Germline-derived CDR1 and CDR2 are ENHRY and SYGVKD. CDR3 DNA sequence: TGTGCCATCAGTCAACCCACAGGGGGCGAGCCCGGTCTGTTCTTC. This encodes CAISQPTGGEPGLFF.

The V gene is TRBV11-2, the J gene TRBJ1-1; no clear D. The CDR3 is made up of 12 amino acids. The V and J ends lost 6 bases and 3 bases respectively, with 8 bases between them. Per the germline V gene, CDR1 is SGHAT and CDR2 is FQNNGV. CDR3 DNA: TGTGCCAGCAGTCTTGAGTACACTGAAGCTTTCTTT. Translated, it gives CASSLEYTEAFF.

The gene calls are TRBV7-6 and TRBJ2-7, with 7 positions matching TRBD2. The junction had 8 bases not matched to a gene; V was cut back by 5 bases and J by 1 base. The CDR3 spans 15 residues. Germline V gene sequence: CDR1 SGHVS, CDR2 FNYEAQ. DNA of the CDR3: TGTGCCAGCAGCCCCCCGCGGGGGTGGTCCTACGAGCAGTACTTC. It yields the protein CASSPPRGWSYEQYF.

The chain has TRBV2 and TRBJ1-1, with D hard to call. The germline gives CDR1 SNHLY, CDR2 FYNNEI. V lost 5 bases and J 0 bases, leaving 7 bases between the germline ends. The CDR3 is 13 residues long. The CDR3 DNA reads TGTGCCAGCAGTTCCGGGGTGAACACTGAAGCTTTCTTT. Protein sequence: CASSSGVNTEAFF.

The gene calls are TRBV5-8 and TRBJ2-2; no definite D call. V shed 6 bases and J shed 7 bases, with 1 base lying between them. CDR1 and CDR2 from the germline V gene are SGHTS and YDEGEE. The CDR3 is made up of 9 amino acids. The DNA for the CDR3 is TGTGCCAGCAACGGGGAGCTGTTTTTT. Encoded protein: CASNGELFF.

CDR3 in DNA: TGTGCCACCAGTGAGGGGGACAGGGCGTCTGAGCAGTTCTTC. This sequence encodes CATSEGDRASEQFF. The V gene is TRBV24-1, the J gene TRBJ2-1; TRBD1 aligns across 9 bases. This CDR3 comprises 14 residues. CDR1 KGHDR and CDR2 SFDVKD come from the germline V gene. The V and J ends lost 4 bases and 9 bases, in that order; junction bases with no gene match: 6.

V and J are TRBV6-1 and TRBJ1-6; tentative D call: TRBD1 (5 bases). The germline gives CDR1 MNHNS, CDR2 SASEGT. The CDR3 sequence is 16 residues long. The germline V and J ends were trimmed by 1 base and 7 bases, with 14 bases remaining between them. CDR3 nucleotides: TGTGCCAGCAGTGAAGGGTATGGGACGGTGAATTCACCCCTCCACTTT. This codes for CASSEGYGTVNSPLHF.

This rearrangement joins TRBV18 to TRBJ2-7, with D unclear. CDR3 length equals 12 residues. Trimming left V 2 bases short and J 4 bases short, with 6 bases between. From germline, CDR1 is KGHSH and CDR2 LQKENI. The CDR3 region has the DNA TGTGCCAGCTCACCAGCCATGTACGAGCAGTACTTC. Its protein product is CASSPAMYEQYF.

The V gene is TRBV7-2, the J gene TRBJ1-2, with a weak D call TRBD1 (5 bases). In germline, CDR1 is SGHTA, CDR2 FQGNSA. This CDR3 region has 13 residues. Trimming took 3 bases from V and 5 from J, leaving 10 bases between them. CDR3 residues: CASSLTVQYGYTF. CDR3 nucleotides: TGTGCCAGCAGCTTGACAGTCCAGTATGGCTACACCTTC.

This rearrangement joins TRBV14 to TRBJ2-1; 14 nucleotides match TRBD2. The CDR3 covers 17 residues. Germline CDR1 SGHDN, CDR2 FVKESK. With V trimmed by 3 bases and J by 5 bases, 6 bases remained unmatched. CDR3 nucleotide sequence: TGTGCCAGCAGCCACCGACTAGCGGGGGGGTTAAACAATGAGCAGTTCTTC. Its protein product is CASSHRLAGGLNNEQFF. Together with reference TRBV14 and TRBJ2-1, the CDR3 gives the full variable domain: EAGVTQFPSHSVIEKGQTVTLRCDPISGHDNLYWYRRVMGKEIKFLLHFVKESKQDESGMPNNRFLAERTGGTYSTLKVQPAELEDSGVYFCASSHRLAGGLNNEQFFGPGTRLTVL.

The chain recombines TRBV2 with TRBJ2-1; 9 bases align to TRBD2. Germline CDR1 is SNHLY and CDR2 is FYNNEI. CDR3 length: 15 amino acids. The junction had 5 bases not matched to a gene; V was cut back by 4 bases and J by 4 bases. DNA for the CDR3: TGTGCCAGCAGTGCCGAGCGGGGGGTTTACAATGAGCAGTTCTTC. It codes for CASSAERGVYNEQFF.